Here is one T cell receptor beta chain with its context. Its antigen is unidentified. This sample is part of a study of T cell responses to AZD1222 COVID-19 vaccine. The V and J ends lost 5 bases and 5 bases, in that order; junction bases with no gene match: 6. Germline CDR1 SGHNT, CDR2 YENEEA. The CDR3 has 14 amino acids. The method was immunoSEQ multiplex PCR; TCRdb's version includes in-frame clones alone and lacks a portion of them. The sample consists of about 110,000 clones, around 84% of them appearing once. Whole-study results and caveats: The CD4 TCRs associated with vaccination extended across spike and predominated at 160-218 and 743-854. Donors in the cohort were predominantly white British and more often female, and clonal diversity was possibly underestimated.

The sequencing used peripheral blood, collected on day 0 of AZD1222 vaccination. The genes are TRBV11-3 and TRBJ2-5; 9 nucleotides line up with TRBD1. The receptor was derived from an adult in good health. The CDR3 nucleotides are TGTGCCAGCAGCACCGGGACAGGGTTGGAGACCCAGTACTTC. It translates to CASSTGTGLETQYF.